This T cell receptor (beta chain) was captured in a study of blood T cell repertoires in COVID-19. In the study overall: Spain, Italy and the United States supplied samples that represented acute and convalescent COVID-19. From T cells, B-cell-depleted T cells, or PBMCs came the material, which was cDNA or gDNA.

Original processing notes: Reference gene primer amplification gave estimated nucleated cell counts. Using immunoSEQ multiplex PCR, the repertoire was profiled, and TCRdb retains in-frame clones only, with some absent. That table gives V, J and clone size, and the DNA gave D and trimming. The data hold some 200,000 clones, with roughly 87% observed a single time. The V gene's germline CDR1 is SGDLS and CDR2 YYNGEE. Trimming stripped 2 bases from V and 9 bases from J, with 15 bases between. There are 14 residues in the CDR3. Specimen: peripheral blood. This sequence originates from a woman under 30 who had recovered from COVID-19. The V and J genes are TRBV9 and TRBJ2-1; a possible D gene is TRBD1 (5 bases). The CDR3 is CASSVVQGSGEQFF. The DNA of the CDR3 is TGTGCCAGCAGCGTTGTTCAGGGTTCGGGTGAGCAGTTCTTC. The whole variable domain, remainder taken from reference TRBV9 and TRBJ2-1, is DSGVTQTPKHLITATGQRVTLRCSPRSGDLSVYWYQQSLDQGLQFLIQYYNGEERAKGNILERFSAQQFPDLHSELNLSSLELGDSALYFCASSVVQGSGEQFFGPGTRLTVL.